The entry below gives a single T cell receptor beta chain sequence along with its context. Dosing: nivolumab 3 mg/kg IV, weeks 1, 4, 7, 10, then every two weeks to week 26. The data stem from a study of ipilimumab plus nivolumab after autologous stem cell transplantation. Study background: A median of roughly eight nivolumab and a few ipilimumab doses were given.

The assay was immunoSEQ multiplex PCR, and TCRdb's table has in-frame clones only and misses some. The table shows tens of thousands of clones, with roughly 86% occurring only once. This material consisted of PBMCs, taken in a trial of ipilimumab plus nivolumab as post-transplant consolidation. The source is a male donor with diffuse large B-cell lymphoma.

CDR3 protein: CASIPWGGGAKDTQYF. The CDR3 coding sequence is TGTGCCAGTATCCCGTGGGGCGGGGGGGCGAAAGATACGCAGTATTTT. The chain has TRBV5-5 and TRBJ2-3; 9 nucleotides agree with TRBD2. The germline CDR1 and CDR2 sequences are SGHKS and YYEKEE (reference sequence). The length of the CDR3 is 16 residues. V lost 8 bases and J lost 5; bases outside the gene matches: 15.